This T cell receptor beta chain appears in the sequencing data of a study of control samples from healthy donors and cancer patients. Germline values: CDR1 SGHRS, CDR2 YFSETQ. The CDR3 has 15 amino acids. V was pared by 0 bases and J by 3 bases, with 11 bases between. Method: immunoSEQ multiplex PCR; TCRdb's copy keeps in-frame clones and lacks some. The data hold roughly 120,000 clones, with less than 95% observed a single time. The rearrangement joins TRBV5-1 to TRBJ2-3; perhaps TRBD2 as D (6 bases). Sequencing used blood. The TCR sequence derives from a human donor in good health. The donor label of this sample is uncertain. The CDR3 bases are TGCGCCAGCAGCTTGGTAGACGGGGGAACAGATACGCAGTATTTT. Translating it yields CASSLVDGGTDTQYF.